The 6 T cell receptor beta chains below all came from one sample that was sequenced in a study of long-term antiretroviral therapy in people with HIV. A v3.0 immunoSEQ assay was performed at survey level. The assay was immunoSEQ multiplex PCR, and TCRdb's table has in-frame clones only and misses some. This table holds more than 20,000 clones, around 83% found once. The specimen was unsorted PBMCs, collected 3 years after starting antiretroviral therapy. These receptors were obtained from a young man with HIV.

The V call is TRBV6-5, the J call TRBJ1-5; no firm D call. CDR3 length equals 14 residues. Per the germline V gene, CDR1 is MNHEY and CDR2 is SVGAGI. V gave up 0 bases and J gave up 6 bases, with 9 bases separating them. CDR3 bases: TGTGCCAGCAGTTACTCGGACGGTGGTCAGCCCCAGCATTTT. Amino acids: CASSYSDGGQPQHF.

This clone was seen once. The chain carries TRBV28 and TRBJ1-4; D remains unclear. Per germline, CDR1 MDHEN and CDR2 SYDVKM. The V gene lost 7 bases and the J gene lost 6 bases, with 9 bases spanning the gap. This CDR3 contains 12 residues. CDR3 loop: CASIARDEKLFF. The CDR3 coding sequence is TGTGCCAGCATCGCAAGGGATGAAAAACTGTTTTTT.

The V call is TRBV7-9, the J call TRBJ1-1; D gene ambiguous. V was pared by 1 base and J by 3 bases, with 3 bases between. This CDR3 spans 12 amino acids. Per the germline V gene, CDR1 is SEHNR and CDR2 is FQNEAQ (reference sequence). CDR3 bases: TGTGCCAGCAGCTTAGGGTACACTGAAGCTTTCTTT. Translating gives CASSLGYTEAFF. The full variable domain, rest sourced from reference TRBV7-9 and TRBJ1-1, is DTGVSQNPRHKITKRGQNVTFRCDPISEHNRLYWYRQTLGQGPEFLTYFQNEAQLEKSRLLSDRFSAERPKGSFSTLEIQRTEQGDSAMYLCASSLGYTEAFFGQGTRLTVV.

This clone occurred a few times. This chain links TRBV25-1 with TRBJ1-4; D is undetermined. V was trimmed by 4 bases and J by 0 bases, leaving 6 bases between them. The CDR3 is 14 amino acids. In germline, CDR1 is MGHDK, CDR2 SYGVNS. The CDR3 region is CASSVGATNEKLFF. CDR3 bases: TGTGCCAGCAGTGTAGGTGCAACTAATGAAAAACTGTTTTTT.

The rearrangement uses TRBV5-4 and TRBJ1-4, with D uncertain. Germline V gene sequence: CDR1 SGHNT, CDR2 YYREEE (reference sequence). CDR3 length: 15 amino acids. Deletions cut 0 bases from V and 7 bases from J, with 13 bases between. The DNA for the CDR3 is TGTGCCAGCAGCTTGGGGAGCGCTGATGGTGAAAAACTGTTTTTT. Translation: CASSLGSADGEKLFF.

The chain carries TRBV18 and TRBJ2-7; D not resolved. Germline values: CDR1 KGHSH, CDR2 LQKENI. This CDR3 is 12 amino acids long. Between the trimmed V and J ends, which lost 4 bases and 6 bases, there was a span of 10 bases. The DNA for the CDR3 is TGTGCCAGCTCACTTCTGGGTCCCGAGCAGTACGTC. Protein: CASSLLGPEQYV.